This TCR beta chain was captured by sequencing in a study of blood T cell repertoires in COVID-19. TCRdb's copy holds only in-frame clones and misses some; the assay was immunoSEQ multiplex PCR. The table includes roughly 160,000 clones, about 85% detected once. CDR3 length: 14 amino acids. V shed 1 base, J shed 5 bases, and the junction held 2 bases outside the gene matches. CDR1 is LNHNV, CDR2 YYDKDF, per germline (reference sequence). In Seattle, patients joined the study during active infection and were tracked longitudinally. The chain combines TRBV15 with TRBJ2-5; TRBD2 aligns across 9 bases. The sample comprised peripheral blood. This TCR was sampled from an older man with COVID-19, enrolled during active disease. As DNA, the CDR3 is TGTGCCACCAGCAGAGGCGGGGGGGCTGAGACCCAGTACTTC. Residues: CATSRGGGAETQYF.